These T cell receptor beta chains were read from a single sample in a study of T-cell reconstitution after alpha-beta-depleted transplantation in children. In TCRdb, the PCR reads were re-called with MiXCR into one record per CDR3 protein. Of some 440,000 distinct CDR3 sequences listed, 15% to 20% are singletons. The sequenced sample was PBMCs, mostly from graft donor cells, obtained 360 days after TCRalphabeta/CD19-depleted stem cell transplant. These receptors were taken from a boy under two years old who had a stem cell transplant for Wiskott-Aldrich syndrome, so the T cells may come from the graft donor. Both conserved end residues are part of each CDR3. Fields, in order: J gene, D gene, clone size, V gene, CDR3 protein, CDR3 DNA. D genes are given only for firm matches. Size is omitted from some rows. Given values are once, few, many or a class for expanded clones.

TRBJ1-6 - few TRBV5-1 CASSFVGRGRLSPLHF TGCGCCAGCAGCTTTGTCGGCAGGGGAAGACTTTCACCCCTCCACTTT
TRBJ2-2 TRBD2 few TRBV12-3/TRBV12-4 CASRGLAGGTGELFF TGTGCCAGCAGGGGACTAGCGGGAGGAACCGGGGAGCTGTTTTTT
TRBJ1-2 - - TRBV5-1 CASSFVQGENYGYTF TGCGCCAGCAGCTTCGTACAGGGCGAGAACTATGGCTACACCTTC
TRBJ1-5 - - TRBV28 CASSFHATGGDSNQPQHF TGTGCCAGCAGTTTTCATGCCACAGGAGGGGATAGCAATCAGCCCCAGCATTTT
TRBJ2-7 - - TRBV28 CASKAVTYEQYF TGTGCCAGTAAAGCGGTTACCTACGAGCAGTACTTC
TRBJ2-2 - few TRBV5-1 CASSLGQQRTGELFF TGCGCCAGCAGCTTGGGGCAGCAGCGGACCGGGGAGCTGTTTTTT
TRBJ2-1 TRBD2 - TRBV29-1 CSVARRLAGSDEQFF TGCAGCGTTGCCCGGCGGCTAGCGGGGAGCGATGAGCAGTTCTTC
TRBJ2-2 - few TRBV7-9 CASSSRGAAIMTNTGELFF TGTGCCAGCAGTTCTAGGGGGGCGGCAATAATGACGAACACCGGGGAGCTGTTTTTT
TRBJ2-3 - few TRBV3-1 CASSQDWTSTDTQYF TGTGCCAGCAGCCAAGATTGGACTAGCACAGATACGCAGTATTTT
TRBJ2-1 TRBD2 - TRBV7-1 CASSSGGLAGNEQFF TGTGCCAGCAGCTCCGGGGGACTAGCGGGCAATGAGCAGTTCTTC
TRBJ1-1 TRBD1 - TRBV12-3/TRBV12-4 CASARTGTNTEAFF TGTGCCAGCGCTAGGACAGGGACGAACACTGAAGCTTTCTTT
TRBJ2-7 - few TRBV18 CASSPPARSYEQYF TGTGCCAGCTCACCACCGGCTAGGTCCTACGAGCAGTACTTC
TRBJ2-2 - - TRBV27 CASTLRSGLNTGELFF TGTGCCAGCACCCTTAGGTCTGGCCTGAACACCGGGGAGCTGTTTTTT
TRBJ1-4 - - TRBV5-1 CASSLNSATNEKLFF TGCGCCAGCAGCTTAAACAGTGCAACTAATGAAAAACTGTTTTTT
TRBJ2-7 - few TRBV6-5 CASRYSGLRDLKGSYEQYF TGTGCCAGCAGATATTCGGGGCTGCGGGATCTAAAGGGATCCTACGAGCAGTACTTC
TRBJ1-5 - - TRBV15 CATSRDNPRGNQPQHF TGTGCCACCAGCAGAGATAACCCGAGAGGTAATCAGCCCCAGCATTTT